Listed below are T cell receptor beta chains from one sample, sequenced in a study of identical twins. In TCRdb, the 5' RACE reads were re-called with MiXCR into one record per CDR3 protein. Counted here are 250,000 to 350,000 distinct CDR3 sequences, roughly 8.6% occurring once; the ten biggest clones make up around 2.1%. A further study also used this sample, focusing on yellow fever vaccine responses in identical twins.

The sample taken for sequencing was memory (CD45RO+) T cells sorted from blood. The receptors come from a woman aged 18-35 years in good health. Both conserved end residues are part of each CDR3. The D gene is left open where the match is weak. Rows give clone size only sometimes, using once, few, many, or a class for an expanded clone.

abundance,j_gene,v_gene,d_gene,len,CDR3aa,CDR3nt
many,TRBJ1-5,TRBV2,.,16,CASSESGTYSNQPQHF,TGTGCCAGCAGTGAATCAGGGACCTATAGCAATCAGCCCCAGCATTTT
many,TRBJ2-2,TRBV12-3/TRBV12-4,.,14,CASTLPLGAGELFF,TGTGCCAGCACTCTGCCCCTTGGGGCCGGGGAGCTGTTTTTT
few,TRBJ1-1,TRBV11-2,.,14,CASSLWGVGTEAFF,TGTGCCAGCAGCTTATGGGGGGTCGGCACTGAAGCTTTCTTT
.,TRBJ2-3,TRBV3-1,.,16,CASSQDWRGWGDTQYF,TGTGCCAGCAGCCAAGATTGGAGGGGCTGGGGAGATACGCAGTATTTT
.,TRBJ2-2,TRBV3-1,.,15,CASSQYDLATGELFF,TGTGCCAGCAGCCAATATGACCTGGCCACCGGGGAGCTGTTTTTT
many,TRBJ2-3,TRBV12-3/TRBV12-4,.,18,CASSLALSSGGPTDTQYF,TGTGCCAGCAGTTTAGCGCTATCGTCGGGGGGCCCCACAGATACGCAGTATTTT
few,TRBJ1-2,TRBV20-1,.,11,CSARDLKNHTF,TGCAGTGCTAGAGATCTGAAGAACCACACCTTC
.,TRBJ2-2,TRBV7-9,TRBD1,17,CASSLAHKTGSTGELFF,TGTGCCAGCAGCTTAGCGCATAAGACAGGGAGCACCGGGGAGCTGTTTTTT
many,TRBJ1-1,TRBV5-1,TRBD1,15,CASSIQTGGSTEAFF,TGCGCCAGCAGCATCCAAACAGGGGGGAGTACTGAAGCTTTCTTT
.,TRBJ2-3,TRBV20-1,.,13,CSAPGSFADTQYF,TGCAGTGCTCCCGGGAGTTTCGCAGATACGCAGTATTTT
many,TRBJ2-1,TRBV12-3/TRBV12-4,.,12,CASSLTDNEQFF,TGTGCCAGCAGTTTGACAGACAATGAGCAGTTCTTC
.,TRBJ2-5,TRBV18,.,13,CASSTLSQETQYF,TGTGCCAGCTCAACACTGAGCCAAGAGACCCAGTACTTC
.,TRBJ2-1,TRBV10-2,.,13,CASSEGLNNEQFF,TGCGCCAGCAGTGAGGGCCTCAACAATGAGCAGTTCTTC
few,TRBJ2-6,TRBV5-1,.,18,CASSLASGGSSGANVLTF,TGCGCCAGCAGCTTGGCCTCGGGTGGTAGCTCTGGGGCCAACGTCCTGACTTTC
many,TRBJ1-2,TRBV7-9,.,14,CASSVRGANYGYTF,TGTGCCAGCAGCGTAAGAGGGGCGAACTATGGCTACACCTTC
.,TRBJ2-1,TRBV9,.,15,CASSEKLGSYNEQFF,TGTGCCAGCAGCGAGAAATTGGGGTCCTACAATGAGCAGTTCTTC
few,TRBJ2-2,TRBV5-1,TRBD2,15,CASRSTSGSDGELFF,TGCGCCAGCAGATCTACTAGCGGGAGTGACGGGGAGCTGTTTTTT
.,TRBJ2-4,TRBV14,TRBD1,13,CASSQGQGAIQYF,TGTGCCAGCAGCCAAGGACAGGGGGCCATTCAGTACTTC
many,TRBJ2-7,TRBV2,.,12,CASRGEPYEQYF,TGTGCCAGCAGGGGGGAGCCCTACGAGCAGTACTTC
many,TRBJ2-3,TRBV6-1,.,16,CASSEWGRRATDTQYF,TGTGCCAGCAGTGAATGGGGACGTCGGGCCACAGATACGCAGTATTTT
few,TRBJ2-2,TRBV5-1,TRBD1,19,CASSSMWGTGTGGPGELFF,TGCGCCAGCAGCTCCATGTGGGGGACCGGGACAGGGGGCCCCGGGGAGCTGTTTTTT
.,TRBJ2-3,TRBV12-3/TRBV12-4,TRBD2,15,CASSLEAGVRDTQYF,TGTGCCAGCAGTTTAGAAGCGGGAGTGAGGGATACGCAGTATTTT
few,TRBJ1-4,TRBV5-1,.,16,CASSLAGRLGDEKLFF,TGCGCCAGCAGCTTGGCCGGGAGGCTAGGAGATGAAAAACTGTTTTTT
.,TRBJ1-1,TRBV2,TRBD1,16,CASSKQGTDMNTEAFF,TGTGCCAGCAGCAAACAGGGGACTGACATGAACACTGAAGCTTTCTTT
many,TRBJ1-1,TRBV4-2,.,14,CASSQGQMNTEAFF,TGTGCCAGCAGCCAAGGACAGATGAACACTGAAGCTTTCTTT
few,TRBJ2-5,TRBV7-2,TRBD2,16,CASSPLLAGGRETQYF,TGTGCCAGCAGCCCCCTATTGGCGGGAGGTAGAGAGACCCAGTACTTC
few,TRBJ2-3,TRBV27,TRBD1,16,CASSFRTGGGRDTQYF,TGTGCCAGCAGTTTCCGGACAGGGGGCGGGAGAGATACGCAGTATTTT
few,TRBJ2-1,TRBV6-1,.,16,CASSAADGASYNEQFF,TGTGCCAGCAGTGCTGCGGACGGGGCCTCCTACAATGAGCAGTTCTTC
few,TRBJ2-4,TRBV11-2,.,15,CASSPPAGMKNIQYF,TGTGCCAGCAGCCCTCCGGCGGGAATGAAAAACATTCAGTACTTC
many,TRBJ2-2,TRBV19,.,12,CASSFVGGELFF,TGTGCCAGTAGCTTCGTTGGCGGGGAGCTGTTTTTT
many,TRBJ1-1,TRBV12-3/TRBV12-4,.,12,CASSRDRTEAFF,TGTGCCAGCAGCCGAGACAGGACTGAAGCTTTCTTT
few,TRBJ2-1,TRBV28,TRBD2,14,CASSFLMGGNEQFF,TGTGCCAGCAGTTTTCTCATGGGGGGGAATGAGCAGTTCTTC
many,TRBJ1-4,TRBV7-9,.,15,CASSFAGVANEKLFF,TGTGCCAGCAGCTTCGCCGGGGTGGCTAATGAAAAACTGTTTTTT
many,TRBJ2-6,TRBV4-2,.,17,CASSQDSLGSGANVLTF,TGTGCCAGCAGCCAAGACTCTCTGGGCTCTGGGGCCAACGTCCTGACTTTC
many,TRBJ2-1,TRBV20-1,TRBD2,15,CSARSLAGDYNEQFF,TGCAGTGCTAGATCCCTAGCGGGGGATTACAATGAGCAGTTCTTC